This section outlines one T cell receptor (beta chain) sequence together with its context. These data are taken from a study of blood T cell repertoires in COVID-19. Study-level background: Italy, Spain and the United States were the sources of the convalescent and acute COVID-19 samples.

Between the trimmed V and J ends, which lost 0 bases and 0 bases, there was a span of 12 bases. The germline V gene has CDR1 MNHEY and CDR2 SVGEGT. CDR3 length: 16 residues. Methods used by the authors: The authors estimated nucleated cell counts from reference gene primer amplification. Repertoires were generated with immunoSEQ multiplex PCR, while TCRdb's copy carries only in-frame clones and drops some. V, J and clone size reflect that table, while D and trimming were determined from the DNA. The table shows some 320,000 clones, with about 90% occurring only once. Sequences were obtained from peripheral blood. The rearrangement links TRBV6-2 or TRBV6-3 to TRBJ2-7; D is perhaps TRBD2 (5 bases). The TCR originated in a woman between 50 and 59 years old who had recovered from COVID-19. CDR3 in DNA: TGTGCCAGCAGTTACTCCGGAGGCTCGAGCTCCTACGAGCAGTACTTC. It yields the protein CASSYSGGSSSYEQYF.